These 13 T cell receptor beta chains were sequenced from one sample in a study of blood T cell repertoires in COVID-19. The data were produced by immunoSEQ multiplex PCR, yet TCRdb's version contains in-frame clones alone and is incomplete. The sample shows roughly 200,000 clones, about 80% of them seen only once. The sample taken for sequencing was peripheral blood. The origin of the receptors is a woman aged 45-65 years with active or convalescent COVID-19.

The chain combines TRBV7-2 with TRBJ2-3; 11 bases agree with TRBD2. With 6 bases clipped from V and 4 bases from J, the junction kept 12 bases outside the gene matches. CDR3 length: 17 residues. Germline V gene data show CDR1 as SGHTA and CDR2 as FQGNSA. CDR3 in amino acids: CASRKPSGGLGADTQYF. DNA for the CDR3: TGTGCCAGCAGAAAGCCTAGCGGGGGGTTGGGTGCAGATACGCAGTATTTT.

This chain uses TRBV28 with TRBJ1-3; tentatively, D is TRBD1 (5 bases). Trimming shortened V by 3 bases and J by 6 bases, and 15 bases separated the two germline ends. This CDR3 contains 15 residues. The germline V gene has CDR1 MDHEN and CDR2 SYDVKM. In DNA, the CDR3 is TGTGCCAGCAGTTTTACGGGGGGGTTTGAAAACACCATATATTTT. It yields the protein CASSFTGGFENTIYF.

The gene calls are TRBV5-5 and TRBJ1-3; possibly TRBD1 for D (5 bases). Germline lookup yields CDR1 SGHKS and CDR2 YYEKEE (reference sequence). Trimming left V 1 base short and J 0 bases short, with 11 bases between. The CDR3 contains 16 residues. The CDR3 nucleotides read TGTGCCAGCAGCTTGTTCAGGGCATTCTCTGGAAACACCATATATTTT. Residues: CASSLFRAFSGNTIYF. The full variable domain, in which reference TRBV5-5 and TRBJ1-3 provide the parts outside the CDR3, is DAGVTQSPTHLIKTRGQQVTLRCSPISGHKSVSWYQQVLGQGPQFIFQYYEKEERGRGNFPDRFSARQFPNYSSELNVNALLLGDSALYLCASSLFRAFSGNTIYFGEGSWLTVV.

The V call is TRBV3-1 (or the pseudogene TRBV3-2), the J call TRBJ1-5; D is possibly TRBD1 (6 bases). In germline, CDR1 is LGHDT, CDR2 YNNKEL (reference sequence). V lost 6 bases to trimming and J lost 6 bases, with 18 bases between them. This CDR3 comprises 15 residues. CDR3 in amino acids: CASSNEQGLGQPQHF. CDR3 sequence (DNA): TGTGCCAGCAGTAATGAACAGGGCCTAGGTCAGCCCCAGCATTTT.

The chain combines TRBV7-9 with TRBJ2-7; D is possibly TRBD1 (6 bases). V was shortened by 8 bases and J by 3 bases, with 11 bases between the two germline ends. The CDR3 runs to 12 residues. The V gene's germline CDR1 is SEHNR and CDR2 FQNEAQ (reference sequence). DNA for the CDR3: TGTGCCAGCCAGGGGCAGGGCTACGAGCAGTACTTC. It translates to CASQGQGYEQYF. Based on the CDR3 plus reference TRBV7-9 and TRBJ2-7, the full variable domain is DTGVSQNPRHKITKRGQNVTFRCDPISEHNRLYWYRQTLGQGPEFLTYFQNEAQLEKSRLLSDRFSAERPKGSFSTLEIQRTEQGDSAMYLCASQGQGYEQYFGPGTRLTVT.

The rearrangement links TRBV9 to TRBJ1-5, with TRBD1 matching 8 bases. The length of the CDR3 is 14 residues. Trimming removed 5 bases from V and 7 bases from J; junction bases left unmatched: 8. CDR1 is SGDLS and CDR2 is YYNGEE in the germline V gene. The CDR3 sequence is CASSPTGGGQPQHF. The DNA for the CDR3 is TGTGCCAGCAGTCCCACAGGGGGTGGACAGCCCCAGCATTTT. Looking up the rest from reference TRBV9 and TRBJ1-5 gives the full variable domain: DSGVTQTPKHLITATGQRVTLRCSPRSGDLSVYWYQQSLDQGLQFLIQYYNGEERAKGNILERFSAQQFPDLHSELNLSSLELGDSALYFCASSPTGGGQPQHFGDGTRLSIL.

This clone turned up a few times. This rearrangement joins TRBV2 to TRBJ2-6; D is unresolved. There are 16 residues in the CDR3. CDR1 is SNHLY and CDR2 is FYNNEI in the germline V gene. The germline V and J ends were trimmed by 6 bases and 0 bases, with 12 bases remaining between them. CDR3 residues: CASRPAGISGANVLTF. Here the CDR3 DNA reads TGTGCCAGCAGGCCCGCCGGTATCTCTGGGGCCAACGTCCTGACTTTC. Based on the CDR3 plus reference TRBV2 and TRBJ2-6, the full variable domain is EPEVTQTPSHQVTQMGQEVILRCVPISNHLYFYWYRQILGQKVEFLVSFYNNEISEKSEIFDDQFSVERPDGSNFTLKIRSTKLEDSAMYFCASRPAGISGANVLTFGAGSRLTVL.

The genes are TRBV6-6 and TRBJ2-5; 7 bases agree with TRBD2. CDR3 length: 15 amino acids. Trimming cost V 0 bases and J 5 bases; bases outside gene matches: 6. The V gene's germline CDR1 is MNHNY and CDR2 SVGAGI (reference sequence). The CDR3 DNA sequence: TGTGCCAGCAGTTACTCTAGCGGGTCCCCCGAGACCCAGTACTTC. It encodes CASSYSSGSPETQYF.

The chain has TRBV5-5 and TRBJ1-6, with 11 positions matching TRBD1. Losses at the gene ends were 4 bases for V and 10 bases for J; bases not matched to a gene: 4. The CDR3 consists of 14 residues. Per the germline V gene, CDR1 is SGHKS and CDR2 is YYEKEE (reference sequence). CDR3 sequence: CASSLGQGASPLHF. DNA for the CDR3: TGTGCCAGCAGCCTCGGACAGGGGGCCTCACCCCTCCACTTT.

This clone was recorded once. The CDR3 DNA is TGTGCCAGCAGCCAAGTGGCCAGACTTAACACTGAAGCTTTCTTT. This codes for CASSQVARLNTEAFF. The V call is TRBV3-1 (or the pseudogene TRBV3-2), the J call TRBJ1-1; D unclear. The germline V and J ends were trimmed by 1 base and 2 bases, with 11 bases remaining between them. CDR3 size: 15 residues. The germline V gene encodes CDR1 LGHDT and CDR2 YNNKEL (reference sequence).

The chain combines TRBV9 with TRBJ1-1; 12 nucleotides line up with TRBD1. CDR3 size: 16 residues. CDR1 is SGDLS, CDR2 YYNGEE, per germline. V trimming: 3 bases; J trimming: 4 bases; junction bases outside the gene matches: 7. As DNA, the CDR3 is TGTGCCAGCAGCGCTCTCATGGGACAGGGGGCCACTGAAGCTTTCTTT. This codes for CASSALMGQGATEAFF.

This chain uses TRBV12-3 or TRBV12-4 with TRBJ1-5; D not certain. Trimming shortened V by 10 bases and J by 0 bases, and 10 bases separated the two germline ends. This CDR3 spans 13 amino acids. CDR3 coding DNA: TGTGCCACTTTCGGGGATAGCAATCAGCCCCAGCATTTT. Translating gives CATFGDSNQPQHF.

The V call is TRBV6-6, the J call TRBJ2-2, with 16 bases aligning to TRBD2. After removal of 8 bases from V and 6 bases from J, the junction contained 3 bases not matched to a gene. The length of the CDR3 is 15 residues. CDR1 and CDR2 (germline): MNHNY, SVGAGI (reference sequence). The CDR3 spells CASRGLAGGAGELFF. The DNA of the CDR3 is TGTGCCAGCCGGGGACTAGCGGGAGGGGCCGGGGAGCTGTTTTTT.